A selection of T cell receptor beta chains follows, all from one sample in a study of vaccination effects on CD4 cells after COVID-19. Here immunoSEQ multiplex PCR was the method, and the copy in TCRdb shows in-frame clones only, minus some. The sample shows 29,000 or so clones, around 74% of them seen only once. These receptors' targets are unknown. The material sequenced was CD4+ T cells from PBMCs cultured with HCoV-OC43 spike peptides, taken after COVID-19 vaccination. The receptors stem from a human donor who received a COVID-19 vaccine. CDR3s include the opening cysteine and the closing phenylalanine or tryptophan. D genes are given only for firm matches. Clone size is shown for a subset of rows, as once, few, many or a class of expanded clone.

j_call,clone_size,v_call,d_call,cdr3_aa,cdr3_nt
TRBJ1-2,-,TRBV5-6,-,CASSSPPGIYGYTF,TGTGCCAGCAGCTCGCCACCGGGGATCTATGGCTACACCTTC
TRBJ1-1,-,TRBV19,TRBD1,CASSPDRGGNTEAFF,TGTGCCAGTAGCCCCGACAGGGGAGGGAACACTGAAGCTTTCTTT
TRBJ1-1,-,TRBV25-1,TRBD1,CASQSGTENTEAFF,TGTGCCAGTCAAAGTGGGACAGAGAACACTGAAGCTTTCTTT
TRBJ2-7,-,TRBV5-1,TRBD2,CASSLAGQPTAYEQYF,TGCGCCAGCAGTCTAGCGGGCCAACCTACCGCCTACGAGCAGTACTTC
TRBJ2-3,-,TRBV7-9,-,CASSFSGAVDTQYF,TGTGCCAGCAGCTTCTCTGGGGCGGTAGATACGCAGTATTTT
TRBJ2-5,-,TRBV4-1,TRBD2,CASSQDRGGGQETQYF,TGCGCCAGCAGCCAAGATAGAGGCGGGGGCCAAGAGACCCAGTACTTC
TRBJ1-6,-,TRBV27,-,CASSTPHGFLRNSPLHF,TGTGCCAGCAGTACCCCTCACGGATTCCTTCGAAATTCACCCCTCCACTTT
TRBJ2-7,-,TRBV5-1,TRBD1,CASSVGQGGYEQYF,TGCGCCAGCAGCGTGGGACAGGGAGGATACGAGCAGTACTTC
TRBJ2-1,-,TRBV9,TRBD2,CASSLSGTSGPYNEQFF,TGTGCCAGCAGCCTATCGGGGACTAGCGGACCCTACAATGAGCAGTTCTTC
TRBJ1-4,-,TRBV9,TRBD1,CASSVDRGNEKLFF,TGTGCCAGCAGCGTAGACAGGGGGAATGAAAAACTGTTTTTT
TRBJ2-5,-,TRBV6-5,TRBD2,CASSLTGGETQYF,TGTGCCAGCAGTCTAACCGGGGGGGAGACCCAGTACTTC
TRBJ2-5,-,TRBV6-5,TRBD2,CASSYVGGGPQTQYF,TGTGCCAGCAGTTATGTCGGGGGAGGGCCACAGACCCAGTACTTC
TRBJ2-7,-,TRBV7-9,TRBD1,CASGGGQGFYEQYF,TGTGCCAGCGGGGGGGGACAGGGATTCTACGAGCAGTACTTC
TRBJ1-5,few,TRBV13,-,CASSLDRDLDQPQHF,TGTGCCAGCAGCTTAGACCGGGACCTTGATCAGCCCCAGCATTTT
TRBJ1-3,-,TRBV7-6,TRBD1,CASSTVPGQGPSSGNTIYF,TGTGCCAGCAGCACTGTCCCGGGACAGGGGCCCAGCTCTGGAAACACCATATATTTT
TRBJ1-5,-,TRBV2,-,CASTLQGFGNQPQHF,TGTGCCAGCACCCTTCAGGGGTTCGGCAATCAGCCCCAGCATTTT
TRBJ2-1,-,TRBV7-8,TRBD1,CASSLATGGVSSRNEQFF,TGTGCCAGCAGCTTAGCGACAGGGGGGGTCAGTTCGAGGAATGAGCAGTTCTTC
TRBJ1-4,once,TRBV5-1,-,CASSLGRNEKLFF,TGCGCCAGCAGCTTGGGAAGGAATGAAAAACTGTTTTTT
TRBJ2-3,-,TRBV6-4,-,CASSVGLTDTQYF,TGTGCCAGCAGTGTAGGGCTCACAGATACGCAGTATTTT
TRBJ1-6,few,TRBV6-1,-,CASSEFGPSSYNSPLHF,TGTGCCAGCAGTGAGTTTGGGCCGAGCTCCTATAATTCACCCCTCCACTTT
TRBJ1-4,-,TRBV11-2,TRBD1,CASSLGRGRREKLFF,TGTGCCAGCAGCTTAGGGAGGGGGCGGAGGGAAAAACTGTTTTTT
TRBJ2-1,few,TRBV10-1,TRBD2,CASSVLAGGFDEQFF,TGCGCCAGCAGTGTCCTAGCGGGGGGGTTCGATGAGCAGTTCTTC
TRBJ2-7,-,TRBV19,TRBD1,CASSIGQGSYEQYF,TGTGCCAGTAGTATCGGACAGGGTTCCTACGAGCAGTACTTC
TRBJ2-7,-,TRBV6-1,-,CASSGLWEQYF,TGTGCCAGCAGTGGTCTTTGGGAGCAGTACTTC
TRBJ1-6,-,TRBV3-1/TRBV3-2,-,CASREVGDNSPLHF,TGTGCCAGCAGAGAAGTCGGGGATAATTCACCCCTCCACTTT
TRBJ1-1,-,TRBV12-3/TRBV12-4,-,CASSLGGLAEAFF,TGTGCCAGCAGTTTGGGGGGTCTGGCTGAAGCTTTCTTT
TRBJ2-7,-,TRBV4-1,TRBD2,CASSRGLAGVGEQYF,TGCGCCAGCAGCCGCGGACTAGCGGGAGTCGGGGAGCAGTACTTC
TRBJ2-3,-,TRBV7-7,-,CASSSGLSTDTQYF,TGTGCCAGCAGCTCAGGTCTTAGCACAGATACGCAGTATTTT
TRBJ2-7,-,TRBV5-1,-,CASSFSWQGTYEQYF,TGCGCCAGCAGCTTTTCTTGGCAGGGAACCTACGAGCAGTACTTC
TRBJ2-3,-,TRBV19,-,CASSIARGGDTQYF,TGTGCCAGTAGTATAGCCAGGGGAGGGGATACGCAGTATTTT
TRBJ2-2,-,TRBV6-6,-,CASSAPGGELFF,TGTGCCAGCAGCGCGCCGGGAGGGGAGCTGTTTTTT
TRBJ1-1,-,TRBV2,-,CASRGQERAFF,TGTGCCAGCCGCGGGCAGGAGAGGGCTTTCTTT
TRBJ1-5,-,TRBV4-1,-,CASSQDGKGSNQPQHF,TGCGCCAGCAGCCAAGATGGTAAGGGTAGCAATCAGCCCCAGCATTTT
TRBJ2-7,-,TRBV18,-,CASSPRYGTDPYEQYF,TGTGCCAGCTCACCCCGCTACGGGACGGACCCCTACGAGCAGTACTTC
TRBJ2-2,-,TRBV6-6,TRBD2,CASSYWGLAVLELFF,TGTGCCAGCAGTTACTGGGGACTAGCGGTACTGGAGCTGTTTTTT
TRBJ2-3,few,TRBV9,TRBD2,CASSVEAGGRDTQYF,TGTGCCAGCAGCGTAGAAGCGGGGGGTAGAGATACGCAGTATTTT
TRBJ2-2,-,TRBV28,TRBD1,CASTNNRGRSGELFF,TGTGCCAGCACCAATAACAGGGGGCGGAGCGGGGAGCTGTTTTTT
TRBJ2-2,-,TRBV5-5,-,CASSQIVSGELFF,TGTGCCAGCAGCCAGATCGTGTCCGGGGAGCTGTTTTTT
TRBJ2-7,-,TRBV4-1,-,CASSQGTPSDEQYF,TGCGCCAGCAGCCAAGGAACCCCCTCTGACGAGCAGTACTTC
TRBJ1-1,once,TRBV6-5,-,CASSNYAGGGSEAFF,TGTGCCAGCTCGAATTATGCGGGGGGAGGATCTGAAGCTTTCTTT
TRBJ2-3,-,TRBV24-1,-,CATSERGGGTDTQYF,TGTGCCACCAGTGAACGAGGGGGGGGGACAGATACGCAGTATTTT